This TCR beta chain was sequenced during a study of a mutant IDH1 vaccine in newly diagnosed glioma. Study in general: Treated patients comprised approximately 60% males and around 40% females, mean age approximately 42 years. Patients got radiotherapy, temozolomide, or both beforehand, and most got both.

Of note for this clone: Its matching antigen is unknown.

Time point of the sample: baseline, week 1 (first vaccination visit). Treatment: pre-vaccination baseline after standard-of-care therapy. The repertoire was sequenced with immunoSEQ multiplex PCR; TCRdb's copy has only in-frame clones and lacks some. This table holds tens of thousands of clones, approximately 82% found once. V lost 6 bases to trimming and J lost 1 base, with 15 bases between them. The CDR3 totals 15 residues. CDR1 and CDR2 (germline): ENHRY, SYGVKD. Study-wide findings and caveats: Apparently unrelated to pseudoprogression were changes in the top peripheral T cell clonotypes.

This receptor was taken from a young woman with glioma. Some clones in this sample may be carry-over from other donors' samples. This chain joins TRBV10-3 and TRBJ1-1; weak D call: TRBD1 (5 bases). Sequenced here: peripheral blood mononuclear cells (PBMCs), sampled from a glioma patient treated with radiotherapy, temozolomide or both. CDR3 sequence: CAIRGSGGSNTEAFF. CDR3 coding DNA: TGTGCCATCAGGGGATCTGGGGGATCGAACACTGAAGCTTTCTTT.